Presented here are 10 T cell receptor beta chains from one specimen sequenced in a study of shared clonotypes between healthy human individuals. Clones were read by immunoSEQ multiplex PCR, and TCRdb kept only the in-frame ones, dropping some. The table records some 490,000 clones, 78% of them present only once. Source material: PBMCs. These receptors originate from a woman between 40 and 55 years old in good health. Some clones in this sample may be carry-over from other donors' samples.

The chain recombines TRBV19 with TRBJ2-7, with D tentatively TRBD2 (5 bases). The V gene's germline CDR1 is LNHDA and CDR2 SQIVND (reference sequence). Deletions cut 1 base from V and 8 bases from J, with 9 bases between. The CDR3 consists of 12 residues. For the CDR3, the DNA is TGTGCCAGTAGTATAGTGGGGAGACAGCAGTACTTC. Protein product: CASSIVGRQQYF. Supplemented by reference TRBV19 and TRBJ2-7, the full variable domain reads DGGITQSPKYLFRKEGQNVTLSCEQNLNHDAMYWYRQDPGQGLRLIYYSQIVNDFQKGDIAEGYSVSREKKESFPLTVTSAQKNPTAFYLCASSIVGRQQYFGPGTRLTVT.

This clone was counted between two and nine times. The chain carries TRBV6-1 and TRBJ1-2; 7 nucleotides agree with TRBD1. The ends lost 8 bases at V and 6 bases at J; junction bases unmatched: 12. The CDR3 loop spans 14 amino acids. The germline CDR1 and CDR2 sequences are MNHNS and SASEGT. The DNA for the CDR3 is TGTGCCAGCTCCCCTGACAGGGCCGGGAATGGCTACACCTTC. It encodes CASSPDRAGNGYTF.

The chain employs TRBV27 and TRBJ1-1, with a weak D call TRBD1 (6 bases). The V end was cut by 1 base, the J end by 6 bases, with 15 bases between. Germline V lookup: CDR1 MNHEY, CDR2 SMNVEV (reference sequence). This CDR3 contains 15 residues. In nucleotides, the CDR3 is TGTGCCAGCAGTTTATATGGGGGGCTAACGGCTGAAGCTTTCTTT. Amino acids: CASSLYGGLTAEAFF.

The V and J genes are TRBV2 and TRBJ2-7, with a weak D call TRBD1 (5 bases). Per the germline V gene, CDR1 is SNHLY and CDR2 is FYNNEI. V was trimmed by 5 bases and J by 3 bases, leaving 14 bases between them. The CDR3 runs to 14 residues. CDR3 amino acids: CASSPETENYEQYF. For the CDR3, the DNA is TGTGCCAGCAGTCCTGAGACAGAAAACTACGAGCAGTACTTC.

This clone appeared a few times. V gene TRBV5-1 combines with J gene TRBJ2-1, with 8 positions matching TRBD2. Trimming removed 4 bases from V and 6 bases from J; junction bases left unmatched: 6. Germline V gives CDR1 SGHRS, CDR2 YFSETQ. The CDR3 loop spans 14 amino acids. The CDR3 sequence is CASSGAGVGNEQFF. CDR3 nucleotides: TGCGCCAGCAGCGGAGCGGGAGTTGGCAATGAGCAGTTCTTC.

The rearrangement joins TRBV27 to TRBJ2-7, with TRBD1 matching 7 bases. Trimming removed 8 bases from V and 7 bases from J; junction bases left unmatched: 11. The CDR3 length is 13 residues. Germline CDR1 is MNHEY and CDR2 is SMNVEV (reference sequence). The CDR3: CASSRAGGWEQYF. CDR3 bases: TGTGCCAGCTCGCGGGCAGGGGGTTGGGAGCAGTACTTC.

The rearrangement uses TRBV5-1 and TRBJ2-3; TRBD2 matches at 11 bases. Germline CDR1 and CDR2: SGHRS and YFSETQ. CDR3 length: 14 amino acids. V shed 3 bases, J shed 5 bases, and the junction held 2 bases outside the gene matches. CDR3: CASSSGTSGDTQYF. CDR3 sequence (DNA): TGCGCCAGCAGCTCCGGGACTAGCGGAGATACGCAGTATTTT.

The chain is built from TRBV7-8 and TRBJ2-1; D remains ambiguous. V lost 2 bases, J lost 8 bases, and 4 bases lay in between. The length of the CDR3 is 11 residues. In germline, CDR1 is SGHVS, CDR2 FQNEAQ. Here the CDR3 DNA reads TGTGCCAGCAGCTTATTGGATGAGCAGTTCTTC. It translates to CASSLLDEQFF.

This clone was detected many times. V gene TRBV5-5 combines with J gene TRBJ2-7; D is undetermined. The CDR3 is 12 residues long. Germline V lookup: CDR1 SGHKS, CDR2 YYEKEE (reference sequence). V was pared by 1 base and J by 3 bases, with 5 bases between. The CDR3 DNA follows: TGTGCCAGCAGCTTGTTGGGCTACGAGCAGTACTTC. It translates to CASSLLGYEQYF.

CDR3 residues: CASSAIGLEQYF. In DNA, the CDR3 is TGTGCCAGCAGCGCTATTGGCCTCGAGCAGTACTTC. The rearrangement links TRBV5-5 to TRBJ2-7; D remains unclear. Germline loops: CDR1 SGHKS, CDR2 YYEKEE (reference sequence). The CDR3 has 12 residues. V gave up 4 bases and J gave up 6 bases, with 11 bases separating them.